One and the same sample provided the 29 T cell receptor beta chains below, sequenced in a study of shared clonotypes between healthy human individuals. TCRdb's copy holds only in-frame clones and misses some; the assay was immunoSEQ multiplex PCR. The repertoire holds 2,500,000 or so clones, 93% seen once, with approximately 0.36% in the top ten. The sample consisted of naive CD4+ T cells from PBMCs. Subset: CD45RA+ positively selected. The receptor set was obtained from a man aged 18 to 30 in good health. Some clones in this sample may be carry-over from other donors' samples.

The rearrangement uses TRBV25-1 and TRBJ2-1; perhaps TRBD2 as D (6 bases). The V gene's germline CDR1 is MGHDK and CDR2 SYGVNS. V lost 2 bases to trimming and J lost 10 bases, with 15 bases between them. This CDR3 spans 14 amino acids. CDR3 sequence reads: CASSEDRGRREQFF. CDR3 bases: TGTGCCAGCAGTGAAGATCGGGGGAGGCGGGAGCAGTTCTTC. The full variable domain, completed using reference TRBV25-1 and TRBJ2-1, is EADIYQTPRYLVIGTGKKITLECSQTMGHDKMYWYQQDPGMELHLIHYSYGVNSTEKGDLSSESTVSRIRTEHFPLTLESARPSHTSQYLCASSEDRGRREQFFGPGTRLTVL.

The CDR3 DNA sequence: TGCGCCAGCAGCTTTCGCGGACAGGGGAATGAAAAACTGTTTTTT. Translation: CASSFRGQGNEKLFF. The gene calls are TRBV5-1 and TRBJ1-4; 9 bases line up with TRBD1. This CDR3 comprises 15 residues. CDR1 and CDR2 from the germline V gene are SGHRS and YFSETQ. V shed 2 bases and J 5 bases; nucleotides not matched to a gene: 4.

The CDR3 protein is CASSRDRVNEQFF. The CDR3 region has the DNA TGTGCCAGCAGCCGGGACAGGGTCAATGAGCAGTTCTTC. The chain has TRBV28 and TRBJ2-1; TRBD1 agrees at 9 bases. The junction had 3 bases not matched to a gene; V was cut back by 6 bases and J by 6 bases. CDR3 length: 13 residues. Germline assignment: CDR1 MDHEN and CDR2 SYDVKM.

The rearrangement uses TRBV6-5 and TRBJ2-5; D remains ambiguous. CDR1 MNHEY and CDR2 SVGAGI come from the germline V gene. The length of the CDR3 is 13 residues. V was trimmed by 5 bases and J by 5 bases, leaving 12 bases between them. The DNA for the CDR3 is TGTGCCAGCAGTACGTTAAGGAGCGAGACCCAGTACTTC. This codes for CASSTLRSETQYF.

Comments on this clone: The same CDR3 arises from other DNA sequences in this sample as well. J is TRBJ2-5 and V is TRBV27; D is ambiguous. This CDR3 contains 12 residues. With 5 bases removed from V and 5 bases from J, the gap between germline ends came to 9 bases. Germline V gives CDR1 MNHEY, CDR2 SMNVEV (reference sequence). DNA of the CDR3: TGTGCCAGCAGTCTGCTGGGGGAGACCCAGTACTTC. Its translation: CASSLLGETQYF.

The chain employs TRBV7-8 and TRBJ2-1; D not resolved. Germline CDR1 reads SGHVS; CDR2 reads FQNEAQ. The CDR3 spans 12 residues. Trimming took 5 bases from V and 7 from J, leaving 9 bases between them. The CDR3 loop reads CASSRTKNEQFF. Here the CDR3 DNA reads TGTGCCAGCAGCCGCACAAAGAATGAGCAGTTCTTC.

This sequence joins TRBV6-1 and TRBJ1-5, with TRBD1 as a possible D gene (6 bases). Germline V gene sequence: CDR1 MNHNS, CDR2 SASEGT. CDR3 size: 15 residues. Trimming pared 3 bases from V and 3 bases from J, leaving 12 bases between. This CDR3 is CASSESGHPNQPQHF. CDR3 coding DNA: TGTGCCAGCAGTGAGTCGGGACACCCCAATCAGCCCCAGCATTTT.

The chain recombines TRBV5-4 with TRBJ1-2; D unresolved. V was shortened by 2 bases and J by 0 bases, with 8 bases between the two germline ends. The CDR3 totals 14 residues. Per germline, CDR1 SGHNT and CDR2 YYREEE (reference sequence). CDR3 protein: CASSFSRANYGYTF. In DNA, the CDR3 is TGTGCCAGCAGCTTTTCGAGAGCTAACTATGGCTACACCTTC.

The table lists this clone with a few counts. The V call is TRBV20-1, the J call TRBJ1-3, with a tentative D call TRBD1 (5 bases). This CDR3 has 8 residues. Trimming took off 6 bases at V and 11 bases at J, with 5 bases between the two ends. Per the germline V gene, CDR1 is DFQATT and CDR2 is SNEGSKA (reference sequence). The CDR3 loop reads CSAGAIYF. As DNA, the CDR3 is TGCAGTGCGGGGGCCATATATTTT.

The chain is built from TRBV7-3 and TRBJ2-3, with 9 positions matching TRBD1. CDR3 length: 15 amino acids. V was clipped by 5 bases and J by 1 base; unmatched bases: 4. In germline, CDR1 is SGHTA, CDR2 FQGTGA. The CDR3 loop is CASSPRTGGTDTQYF. The CDR3 coding sequence is TGTGCCAGCAGCCCGCGGACAGGGGGCACAGATACGCAGTATTTT.

The chain joins TRBV11-2 to TRBJ2-7; no clear D gene. V lost 5 bases to trimming and J lost 6 bases, with 20 bases between them. The length of the CDR3 is 15 residues. In germline, CDR1 is SGHAT, CDR2 FQNNGV. CDR3 bases: TGTGCCAGCAGCACCTATCCACCTCTGTCCCGCGAGCAGTACTTC. This codes for CASSTYPPLSREQYF.

The chain links TRBV7-8 to TRBJ2-7, with 9 bases that match TRBD2. Per germline, CDR1 SGHVS and CDR2 FQNEAQ. The CDR3 is 14 amino acids. With 4 bases clipped from V and 6 bases from J, the junction kept 7 bases outside the gene matches. The CDR3 region has the DNA TGTGCCAGCAGCTCCGGTTTAGCGGGAGTCGAGCAGTACTTC. Protein product: CASSSGLAGVEQYF.

The V and J genes are TRBV7-9 and TRBJ1-5, with TRBD1 matching over 8 bases. The V gene end was trimmed by 1 base and the J gene end by 2 bases; junction bases not matched to a gene: 7. The CDR3 sequence is 17 residues long. CDR1 SEHNR and CDR2 FQNEAQ come from the germline V gene (reference sequence). CDR3 nucleotide sequence: TGTGCCAGCAGCTTAGTTTCAGGGGGCCGGGGCAATCAGCCCCAGCATTTT. It encodes CASSLVSGGRGNQPQHF.

The chain combines TRBV4-2 with TRBJ1-1; D not certain. Germline V gives CDR1 LGHNA, CDR2 YNFKEQ. Trimming cost V 1 base and J 10 bases, with 16 bases left between them. This CDR3 contains 14 residues. The CDR3 sequence: CASSQAMEQYGAFF. For the CDR3, the DNA is TGTGCCAGCAGCCAAGCGATGGAACAGTATGGAGCTTTCTTT.

The rearrangement joins TRBV18 to TRBJ1-1; TRBD1 agrees at 7 bases. This CDR3 spans 15 amino acids. V gave up 4 bases and J gave up 4 bases; unmatched junction bases: 9. Per germline, CDR1 KGHSH and CDR2 LQKENI. CDR3 protein: CASSRAGQGGTEAFF. The CDR3 DNA sequence: TGTGCCAGCTCACGAGCAGGTCAGGGGGGCACTGAAGCTTTCTTT.

This clone turned up a few times. The chain employs TRBV19 and TRBJ1-5; D uncertain. The CDR3 has 13 residues. V was pared by 4 bases and J by 4 bases, with 8 bases between. CDR1 and CDR2 (germline): LNHDA, SQIVND (reference sequence). The chain's CDR3 is CASSSLRNQPQHF. In DNA form, the CDR3 reads TGTGCCAGTAGTAGTTTGCGGAATCAGCCCCAGCATTTT.

The gene calls are TRBV7-2 and TRBJ1-5, with D perhaps TRBD1 (5 bases). V dropped 1 base and J dropped 3 bases, with 7 bases sitting between them. The CDR3 has 14 residues. The germline gives CDR1 SGHTA, CDR2 FQGNSA. CDR3 protein: CASSLGGPNQPQHF. CDR3 bases: TGTGCCAGCAGCTTAGGGGGACCCAATCAGCCCCAGCATTTT.

Note on this clone: Other nucleotide sequences in the sample specify the same CDR3. The V call is TRBV28, the J call TRBJ2-7; the D is unclear. V lost 6 bases to trimming and J lost 3 bases, with 12 bases between them. The CDR3 length is 13 residues. Germline loops: CDR1 MDHEN, CDR2 SYDVKM. CDR3 nucleotides: TGTGCCAGCAGCCTCGCCCCAGTCTACGAGCAGTACTTC. Protein: CASSLAPVYEQYF.

The chain combines TRBV28 with TRBJ1-5; no clear D gene. V was cut by 2 bases and J by 5 bases, with 13 bases left in between. The germline CDR1 and CDR2 sequences are MDHEN and SYDVKM. This CDR3 is 15 amino acids long. CDR3 protein: CASSLNPNLHQPQHF. The CDR3, as DNA: TGTGCCAGCAGTTTAAATCCCAATCTCCATCAGCCCCAGCATTTT.

This rearrangement joins TRBV9 to TRBJ1-2; possible D gene TRBD1, 5 bases. The CDR3 spans 15 residues. Germline V gene lookup returns CDR1 SGDLS and CDR2 YYNGEE. Trimming cost V 0 bases and J 4 bases, with 13 bases left between them. The CDR3 region is CASSVGDALGYGYTF. CDR3 bases: TGTGCCAGCAGCGTAGGGGACGCCCTAGGCTATGGCTACACCTTC.

V usage is TRBV6-5 and J usage is TRBJ1-6; TRBD1 might be the D (6 bases). The CDR3 is made up of 14 amino acids. In germline, CDR1 is MNHEY, CDR2 SVGAGI. V lost 6 bases and J 5 bases, leaving 11 bases between the germline ends. DNA for the CDR3: TGTGCCAGCAGCCCCGCAGGGGATAATTCACCCCTCCACTTT. Protein product: CASSPAGDNSPLHF.

J is TRBJ2-7 and V is TRBV28; 10 nucleotides match TRBD2. Trimming removed 6 bases from V and 5 bases from J; junction bases left unmatched: 22. The CDR3 loop spans 19 amino acids. CDR1 is MDHEN, CDR2 SYDVKM, per germline. CDR3 protein: CASSLEGRGPSGSVNEQYF. The CDR3 DNA reads TGTGCCAGCAGCCTCGAGGGTCGGGGTCCTAGCGGGAGTGTAAACGAGCAGTACTTC.

This chain uses TRBV2 with TRBJ2-5; possible D gene TRBD2, 5 bases. The ends were cut back, 6 bases at V and 7 bases at J, with 15 bases in the middle. Germline CDR1 reads SNHLY; CDR2 reads FYNNEI. This CDR3 comprises 13 residues. CDR3 protein: CASREDGPTTQYF. CDR3 coding DNA: TGTGCCAGCAGGGAGGACGGACCGACGACCCAGTACTTC.

In this sample, this clone turned up once. The chain uses TRBV5-1 and TRBJ2-2; D gene ambiguous. Trimming cost V 0 bases and J 6 bases, with 6 bases left between them. CDR1 and CDR2 from the germline V gene are SGHRS and YFSETQ. The CDR3 consists of 13 residues. Written as DNA, the CDR3 is TGCGCCAGCAGCTTGGCGATGGCCGGGGAGCTGTTTTTT. Its protein is CASSLAMAGELFF.

The chain recombines TRBV2 with TRBJ2-7, with no clear D. V lost 6 bases and J lost 3, with 6 bases in between. Germline loops: CDR1 SNHLY, CDR2 FYNNEI. CDR3 size: 11 residues. The CDR3 loop reads CASRTFYEQYF. CDR3 bases: TGTGCCAGCAGGACTTTCTACGAGCAGTACTTC.

V and J are TRBV28 and TRBJ2-7; 9 bases are shared with TRBD1. With V trimmed by 5 bases and J by 9 bases, 17 bases remained unmatched. The CDR3 runs to 16 residues. Germline loops: CDR1 MDHEN, CDR2 SYDVKM. CDR3 loop: CASSPNGQGWTTRQYF. The CDR3, as DNA: TGTGCCAGCAGTCCAAATGGACAGGGGTGGACTACGAGGCAGTACTTC.

This sequence joins TRBV10-3 and TRBJ2-3; the D is unclear. The V gene lost 3 bases and the J gene lost 3 bases, with 10 bases spanning the gap. CDR1 is ENHRY and CDR2 is SYGVKD in the germline V gene. This CDR3 region has 14 residues. CDR3 amino acids: CAISEFVGTDTQYF. CDR3 bases: TGTGCCATCAGTGAATTCGTGGGGACAGATACGCAGTATTTT.

This chain uses TRBV6-1 with TRBJ1-2; D unresolved. The CDR3 extends over 15 amino acids. Looked up from germline, CDR1 is MNHNS and CDR2 is SASEGT. The V end lost 8 bases, the J end lost 2 bases, and 18 bases lay between the germline ends. CDR3 sequence: CASGNQAGANYGYTF. The DNA of the CDR3 is TGTGCCAGCGGAAATCAGGCCGGTGCAAACTATGGCTACACCTTC.

This chain joins TRBV6-5 and TRBJ1-2, with 8 positions matching TRBD1. CDR1 and CDR2 (germline): MNHEY, SVGAGI. V shed 0 bases and J 7 bases; nucleotides not matched to a gene: 10. CDR3 length: 16 residues. The CDR3 reads CASSYSGQATLGGYTF. The CDR3, as DNA: TGTGCCAGCAGTTACTCGGGACAGGCCACCCTGGGTGGCTACACCTTC.